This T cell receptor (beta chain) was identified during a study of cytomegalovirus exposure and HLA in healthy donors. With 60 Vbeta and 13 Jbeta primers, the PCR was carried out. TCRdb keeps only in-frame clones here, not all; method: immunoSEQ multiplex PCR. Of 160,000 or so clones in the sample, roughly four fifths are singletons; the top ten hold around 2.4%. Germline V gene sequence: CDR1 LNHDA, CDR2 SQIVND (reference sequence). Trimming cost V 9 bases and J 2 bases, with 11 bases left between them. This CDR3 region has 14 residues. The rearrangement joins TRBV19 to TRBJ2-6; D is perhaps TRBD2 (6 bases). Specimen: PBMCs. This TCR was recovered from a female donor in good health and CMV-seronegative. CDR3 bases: TGTGCCAGCCGTTCGGGGGCTGGGGCCAACGTCCTGACTTTC. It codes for CASRSGAGANVLTF.